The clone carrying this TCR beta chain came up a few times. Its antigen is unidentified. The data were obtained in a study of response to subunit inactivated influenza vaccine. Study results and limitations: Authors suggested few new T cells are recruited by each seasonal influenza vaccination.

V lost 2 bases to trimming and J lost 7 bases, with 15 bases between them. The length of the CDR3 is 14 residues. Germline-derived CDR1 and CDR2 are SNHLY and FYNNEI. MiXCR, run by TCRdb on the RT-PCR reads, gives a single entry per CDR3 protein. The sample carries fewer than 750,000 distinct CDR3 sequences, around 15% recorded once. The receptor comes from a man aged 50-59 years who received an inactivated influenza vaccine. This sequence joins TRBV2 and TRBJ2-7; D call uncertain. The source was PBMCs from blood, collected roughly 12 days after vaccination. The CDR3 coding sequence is TGTGCCAGCAGTGAATTTCGCTCTACCCGGGAGCAGTACTTC. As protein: CASSEFRSTREQYF.